This TCR beta chain was documented in a study of cytomegalovirus exposure and HLA in healthy donors. Whole-study findings and limits: Further analysis was carried out later, and it showed several of the most significant clusters appearing linked to common viral pathogens.

About this clone: Its antigen remains unknown.

CDR3 length equals 15 residues. Deletions cut 5 bases from V and 2 bases from J, with 15 bases between. The germline V gene has CDR1 MGHRA and CDR2 YSYEKL. In the PCR, 60 Vbeta and 13 Jbeta primers were used. The repertoire was sequenced with immunoSEQ multiplex PCR; TCRdb's copy has only in-frame clones and lacks some. The top ten hold roughly 1.9% of the sample, which has about 160,000 clones, about 75% seen once. This clonotype was sampled from a female donor in good health and CMV-seronegative. Input material: PBMCs. The rearrangement uses TRBV4-1 and TRBJ1-2; no definite D call. The CDR3: CASSETHSLNYGYTF. The CDR3 DNA follows: TGCGCCAGCAGCGAAACTCACTCATTAAACTATGGCTACACCTTC.